This record concerns one T cell receptor (beta chain) sequence. Its antigen is not identified. Only in-frame clones appear in the TCRdb table, and some are missing; sequencing was by immunoSEQ multiplex PCR. The sample has under 80,000 clones, approximately 92% seen once. These data are taken from a study of OX40 agonist ivuxolimab in advanced cancers. Study information: Patients received ivuxolimab, an agonistic anti-OX40 (CD134) antibody. In this trial design, patients received ivuxolimab intravenously at 0.01 to 10 mg/kg every 2 weeks. There were three patients with partial responses, one having hepatocellular carcinoma and two cutaneous melanoma.

Study-level results: There were, on average, more expanded clones in CD8+ T cells than in CD4+.

Between the trimmed V and J ends, which lost 6 bases and 2 bases, there was a span of 10 bases. CDR1 MDHEN and CDR2 SYDVKM come from the germline V gene. The CDR3 runs 13 residues. The chain joins TRBV28 to TRBJ1-2; D unresolved. The input for sequencing was CD4+ or CD8+ T cells sorted from blood, taken in a trial of the OX40 agonist ivuxolimab. The source of this sequence is an adult with an advanced solid tumor such as melanoma, head and neck, liver or kidney cancer. CDR3 sequence reads: CASRLSQNYGYTF. The CDR3, as DNA: TGTGCCAGCAGACTCAGCCAGAACTATGGCTACACCTTC.